This T cell receptor beta chain was sequenced in a study of post-analysis software for immune sequencing data. Regarding the study as a whole: For normalized Chao1 diversity, multiple sclerosis patients scored significantly lower than controls did. TRBV5-6, TRBV5-1 and TRBV20-1 were among several TRBV segments more frequent in patients than controls.

Every TCR beta cDNA library bore unique molecular identifiers. MiXCR, applied by TCRdb to the PCR reads, yields one record per CDR3 protein. The sample lists more than 450,000 distinct CDR3 sequences; roughly 34% were seen once. The CDR3 has 18 residues. Per germline, CDR1 MNHEY and CDR2 SVGAGI. With V trimmed by 1 base and J by 0 bases, 6 bases remained unmatched. About this clonotype: Its antigen is unidentified.

Sequencing input: blood. V gene TRBV6-5 combines with J gene TRBJ2-3; TRBD2 aligns across 11 bases. The clonotype comes from a girl aged 2-17 years with multiple sclerosis. In DNA form, the CDR3 reads TGTGCCAGCAGTTACTTACCCCGACTAGCGGGGAGCACAGATACGCAGTATTTT. As protein: CASSYLPRLAGSTDTQYF.